Listed below are T cell receptor beta chains from one sample, sequenced in a study of blood T cell repertoires in COVID-19. Data came from immunoSEQ multiplex PCR; TCRdb stores just in-frame clones and leaves some out. The sample has a few hundred thousand clones, under 90% seen once. The specimen sequenced was PBMCs or T cells enriched from blood (not recorded which). The receptors stem from a woman in her thirties who had recovered from COVID-19. Both conserved end residues are part of each CDR3. D genes are given only for firm matches. The size of a clone is reported for some rows only, either as once, few or many, or as a class for expanded clones.

>NA|TRBV7-9|TRBD1|TRBJ1-3
TGTGCCAGCAGCTTAAAGTTCGGACAGGGTCTCCTTGGAAACACCATATATTTT
CASSLKFGQGLLGNTIYF
>NA|TRBV28|TRBD1|TRBJ2-7
TGTGCCAGCATTGACAGGGCGACTTCCTACGAGCAGTACTTC
CASIDRATSYEQYF
>few|TRBV9|TRBD1|TRBJ1-6
TGTGCCAGCAGCGTTTCTGGACAGGGGGCAGATAATTCACCCCTCCACTTT
CASSVSGQGADNSPLHF
>NA|TRBV30|NA|TRBJ1-3
TGTGCCTGTATATACAGTCAAAGCGGAAACACCATATATTTT
CACIYSQSGNTIYF
>NA|TRBV7-9|NA|TRBJ2-1
TGTGCCAGCAGCTCCGCGTTGTCACATGAGCAGTTCTTC
CASSSALSHEQFF
>NA|TRBV24-1|NA|TRBJ2-5
TGTGCCACCAGCTCCTCTCGACAGGAGAGTTTGGAGACCCAGTACTTC
CATSSSRQESLETQYF
>NA|TRBV19|NA|TRBJ2-3
TGTGCCAGTAGCACCAATGGGTACAGGGGCACAGATACGCAGTATTTT
CASSTNGYRGTDTQYF
>NA|TRBV14|TRBD2|TRBJ2-1
TGTGCCAGCAATAGCGGGCCAACAATGGAGCAGTTCTTC
CASNSGPTMEQFF
>NA|TRBV5-1|NA|TRBJ2-5
TGCGCCAGCGGGCGGGTCGAGGGCGGAGAGACCCAGTACTTC
CASGRVEGGETQYF
>NA|TRBV9|TRBD2|TRBJ2-3
TGTGCCAGCAGTCGAGGACTAGCGGGAGATACGCAGTATTTT
CASSRGLAGDTQYF
>NA|TRBV12-5|NA|TRBJ1-1
TGTGCTAGTGGTTTGTTGGTGGCTTCAGACACTGAAGCTTTCTTT
CASGLLVASDTEAFF
>NA|TRBV4-1|TRBD1|TRBJ1-1
TGCGCCAGCAGCCCTAGGACAGGGGACACTGAAGCTTTCTTT
CASSPRTGDTEAFF
>NA|TRBV9|TRBD1|TRBJ1-2
TGTGCCAGCAGCGGACAGGGGGGCCCCAGGGGCTACACCTTC
CASSGQGGPRGYTF
>NA|TRBV2|NA|TRBJ2-5
TGTGCCAGCAAGGGCAGGGGCAGGGAAGAGACCCAGTACTTC
CASKGRGREETQYF
>NA|TRBV19|NA|TRBJ1-5
TGTGCCAGTAGTATATCGAATCAGCCCCAGCATTTT
CASSISNQPQHF
>NA|TRBV7-9|NA|TRBJ1-5
TGTGCCAGCAGCTTAGGCAGGAATCAGCCCCAGCATTTT
CASSLGRNQPQHF
>NA|TRBV27|NA|TRBJ2-1
TGTGCCAGCAGTTTGTCTCCTCCGTGGGGCGACAATGAGCAGTTCTTC
CASSLSPPWGDNEQFF
>NA|TRBV7-9|TRBD1|TRBJ2-1
TGTGCCAGCAGCTTAGACAGGGGGCCGTTGAATGAGCAGTTCTTC
CASSLDRGPLNEQFF
>NA|TRBV7-3|NA|TRBJ1-5
TGTGCCAGCAGCTCTCAAACCCGCCGACAATCCCCCCCCCTTGCCAATCAGCCCCAGCATTTT
CASSSQTRRQSPPLANQPQHF
>NA|TRBV5-5|TRBD1|TRBJ1-6
TGTGCCAGCAGCACCATTGGTTGGACAGGGAATTCACCCCTCCACTTT
CASSTIGWTGNSPLHF
>once|TRBV30|TRBD1|TRBJ2-1
TGTGCCTGGAGTTTACAGGGGAATGAGCAGTTCTTC
CAWSLQGNEQFF
>few|TRBV11-2|NA|TRBJ2-1
TGTGCCAGCAGCCCGACAGCCTCAAGACCCCGTACTAACTACAATGAGCAGTTCTTC
CASSPTASRPRTNYNEQFF
>NA|TRBV7-9|NA|TRBJ2-5
TGTGCCAGCAGCACCACGGGATACAAGAAAGAGACCCAGTACTTC
CASSTTGYKKETQYF
>NA|TRBV30|TRBD2|TRBJ2-5
TGTGCCTGGAGTGGCCGGACTAGCGGGGGGTACCAAGAGACCCAGTACTTC
CAWSGRTSGGYQETQYF
>NA|TRBV7-3|TRBD2|TRBJ2-2
TGTGCCAGCAGCTTAAGCCCATTTTTTGGACTAGCGGGGGTAGTAGGGAGCACCGGGGAGCTGTTTTTT
CASSLSPFFGLAGVVGSTGELFF
>NA|TRBV15|NA|TRBJ1-3
TGTGCCACCAGCAGAGATCCCAGTCCCTCTGGAAACACCATATATTTT
CATSRDPSPSGNTIYF
>NA|TRBV28|TRBD2|TRBJ2-1
TGTGCCAGCAGTCATCCACTAGCGCACAATGAGCAGTTCTTC
CASSHPLAHNEQFF
>NA|TRBV5-8|TRBD1|TRBJ2-7
TGTGCCAGCAGCTGGCCCCCGGGACAGACCTACGAGCAGTACTTC
CASSWPPGQTYEQYF
>NA|TRBV9|TRBD1|TRBJ1-5
TGTGCCAGCAGCGAACAGGGGGCACCCAATCAGCCCCAGCATTTT
CASSEQGAPNQPQHF
>NA|TRBV6-1|TRBD2|TRBJ2-7
TGTGCCAGCAGTGGGGGGGGAGGATATGGCAACTCCTACGAGCAGTACTTC
CASSGGGGYGNSYEQYF
>NA|TRBV13|NA|TRBJ1-1
TGTGCCACTTCGCGGGGCCCGAACACTGAAGCTTTCTTT
CATSRGPNTEAFF
>NA|TRBV19|NA|TRBJ1-4
TGTGCCAGTAGTATTTCAGCTGTCGGGGAAAAACTGTTTTTT
CASSISAVGEKLFF
>NA|TRBV7-3|NA|TRBJ2-2
TGTGCCAGCAGCTTAAATCATGGTGCGGACACCGGGGAGCTGTTTTTT
CASSLNHGADTGELFF
>NA|TRBV7-9|NA|TRBJ1-4
TGTGCCAGCAGAGCTGACGGGACAACCCATGAACTGTTTTTT
CASRADGTTHELFF
>NA|TRBV30|NA|TRBJ1-5
TGTGCCTGGAGTGGGGGCTCGGGTCAGCCCCAGCATTTT
CAWSGGSGQPQHF
>NA|TRBV19|NA|TRBJ2-7
TGTGCCAGTAGTAGGGGGAAGACTAGCTACGAGCAGTACTTC
CASSRGKTSYEQYF
>few|TRBV6-2/TRBV6-3|NA|TRBJ2-1
TGTGCCAGCAGTCCGGACCGGGGGGCTTACTACAATGAGCAGTTCTTC
CASSPDRGAYYNEQFF
>NA|TRBV2|NA|TRBJ1-2
TGTGCCAGCAGTGAAGCCGATGGCTACACCTTC
CASSEADGYTF
>NA|TRBV7-8|NA|TRBJ2-7
TGTGCCAGCAGCTTAGAGGACCCCAGGGCCTCCTACGAGCAGTACTTC
CASSLEDPRASYEQYF
>NA|TRBV6-4|TRBD2|TRBJ2-1
TGTGCCAGCAGTTTGACTAGCGGGAGGGCCAATGAGCAGTTCTTC
CASSLTSGRANEQFF
>NA|TRBV19|NA|TRBJ2-5
TGTGCCAGTAGTATAGATCCCGGAACGGGCCAGTACTTC
CASSIDPGTGQYF
>NA|TRBV10-3|TRBD2|TRBJ2-1
TGTGCCACCGTCAGTGTACTAGCGGGAAATGCATACAATGAGCAGTTCTTC
CATVSVLAGNAYNEQFF
>NA|TRBV19|TRBD2|TRBJ2-3
TGTGCCAGTAATTTAGCGGGATCCCCTCCAGATACGCAGTATTTT
CASNLAGSPPDTQYF
>NA|TRBV28|TRBD1|TRBJ2-3
TGTGCCAGCAGTTTGCGGACAGGGGGTAAAGATACGCAGTATTTT
CASSLRTGGKDTQYF
>NA|TRBV10-2|NA|TRBJ1-2
TGCGCCAGCACCACGACCTCGGGTCAGGGGAAATATGGCTACACCTTC
CASTTTSGQGKYGYTF
>NA|TRBV24-1|TRBD2|TRBJ2-3
TGTGCCACCAGTGACGCGGGACTAGCGGGAGGGCCCGGCTACGGGAATTTT
CATSDAGLAGGPGYGNF